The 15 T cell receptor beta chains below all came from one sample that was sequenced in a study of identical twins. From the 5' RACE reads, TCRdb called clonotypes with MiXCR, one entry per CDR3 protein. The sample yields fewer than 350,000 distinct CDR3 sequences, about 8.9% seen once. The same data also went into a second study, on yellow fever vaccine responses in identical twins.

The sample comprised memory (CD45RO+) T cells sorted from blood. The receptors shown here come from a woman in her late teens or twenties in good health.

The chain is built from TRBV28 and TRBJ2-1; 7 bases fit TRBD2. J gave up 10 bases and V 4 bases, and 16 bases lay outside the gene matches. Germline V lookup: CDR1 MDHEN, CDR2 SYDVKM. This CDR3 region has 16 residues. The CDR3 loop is CASSSGVWAGEDEQFF. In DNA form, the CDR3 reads TGTGCCAGCAGTTCTGGGGTATGGGCGGGAGAAGACGAGCAGTTCTTC. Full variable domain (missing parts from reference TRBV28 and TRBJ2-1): DVKVTQSSRYLVKRTGEKVFLECVQDMDHENMFWYRQDPGLGLRLIYFSYDVKMKEKGDIPEGYSVSREKKERFSLILESASTNQTSMYLCASSSGVWAGEDEQFFGPGTRLTVL.

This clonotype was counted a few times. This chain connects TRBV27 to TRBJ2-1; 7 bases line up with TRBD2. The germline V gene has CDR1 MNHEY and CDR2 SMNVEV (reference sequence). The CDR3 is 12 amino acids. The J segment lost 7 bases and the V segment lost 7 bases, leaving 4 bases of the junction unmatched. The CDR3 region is CASKSGMNEQFF. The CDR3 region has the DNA TGTGCCAGCAAAAGCGGGATGAATGAGCAGTTCTTC.

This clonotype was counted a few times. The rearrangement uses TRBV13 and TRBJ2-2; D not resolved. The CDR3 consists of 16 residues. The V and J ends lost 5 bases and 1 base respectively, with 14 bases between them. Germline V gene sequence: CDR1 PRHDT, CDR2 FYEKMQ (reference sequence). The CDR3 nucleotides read TGTGCCAGCAGCCCCCGCGGCCCCAGGAACACCGGGGAGCTGTTTTTT. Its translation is CASSPRGPRNTGELFF.

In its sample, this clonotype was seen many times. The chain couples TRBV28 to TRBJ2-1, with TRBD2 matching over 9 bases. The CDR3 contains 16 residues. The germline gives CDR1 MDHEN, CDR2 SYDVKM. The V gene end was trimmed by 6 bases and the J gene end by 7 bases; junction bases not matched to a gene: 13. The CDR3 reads CASRVSGSLDGNEQFF. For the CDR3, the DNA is TGTGCCAGCAGGGTTAGCGGGAGCCTAGATGGGAATGAGCAGTTCTTC.

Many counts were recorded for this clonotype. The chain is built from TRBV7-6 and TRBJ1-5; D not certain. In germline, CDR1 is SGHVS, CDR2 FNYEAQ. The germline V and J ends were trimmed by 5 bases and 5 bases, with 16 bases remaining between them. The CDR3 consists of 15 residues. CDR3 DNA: TGTGCCAGCAGCACTTACCCGGGTCCCGATCAGCCCCAGCATTTT. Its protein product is CASSTYPGPDQPQHF.

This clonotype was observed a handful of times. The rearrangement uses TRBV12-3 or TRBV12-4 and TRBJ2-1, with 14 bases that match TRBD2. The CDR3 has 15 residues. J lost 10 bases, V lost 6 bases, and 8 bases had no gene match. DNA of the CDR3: TGTGCCAGCAGCCACACGACTAGCGGGGGGGGGGAGCAGTTCTTC. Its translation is CASSHTTSGGGEQFF.

The CDR3: CASSLGGQPTGELFF. DNA for the CDR3: TGTGCCAGCAGCTTGGGGGGACAGCCCACCGGGGAGCTGTTTTTT. The rearrangement links TRBV5-4 to TRBJ2-2, with 7 bases lining up with TRBD1. Germline CDR1 SGHNT, CDR2 YYREEE (reference sequence). The trim removed 0 bases at V and 4 bases at J, leaving 3 bases unmatched. This CDR3 has 15 amino acids.

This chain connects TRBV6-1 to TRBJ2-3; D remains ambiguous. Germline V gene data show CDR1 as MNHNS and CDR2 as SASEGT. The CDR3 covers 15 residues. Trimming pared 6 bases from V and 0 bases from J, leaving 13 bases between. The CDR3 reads CASRDRHSSTDTQYF. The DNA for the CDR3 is TGTGCCAGCAGGGACCGACACTCTAGCACAGATACGCAGTATTTT.

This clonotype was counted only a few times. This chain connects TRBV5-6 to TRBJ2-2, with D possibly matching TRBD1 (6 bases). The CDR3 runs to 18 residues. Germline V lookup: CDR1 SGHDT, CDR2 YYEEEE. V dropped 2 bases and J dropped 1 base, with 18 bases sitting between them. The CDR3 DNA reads TGTGCCAGCAGCTTCCCAGCCGATTGGACAGAGAACACCGGGGAGCTGTTTTTT. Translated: CASSFPADWTENTGELFF.

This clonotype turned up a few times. The CDR3 here is CASRSQGLAGGETQYF. The DNA for the CDR3 is TGTGCCAGCCGCTCTCAGGGACTAGCGGGGGGGGAGACCCAGTACTTC. V is TRBV6-1 and J is TRBJ2-5, with 16 bases fitting TRBD2. V was clipped by 8 bases and J by 5 bases; unmatched bases: 8. The CDR3 is 16 residues long. Germline V gene data show CDR1 as MNHNS and CDR2 as SASEGT.

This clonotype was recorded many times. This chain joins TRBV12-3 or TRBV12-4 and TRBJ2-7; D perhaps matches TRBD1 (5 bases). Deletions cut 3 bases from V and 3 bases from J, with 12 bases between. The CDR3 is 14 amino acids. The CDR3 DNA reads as TGTGCCAGCAGTTTCTTCGCAGGGTACTACGAGCAGTACTTC. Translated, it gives CASSFFAGYYEQYF.

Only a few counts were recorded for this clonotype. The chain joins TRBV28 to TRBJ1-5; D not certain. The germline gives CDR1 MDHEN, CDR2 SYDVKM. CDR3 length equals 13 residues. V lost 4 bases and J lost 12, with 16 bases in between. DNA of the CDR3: TGTGCCAGCAGTTCCCCCGGGCCGCCATTCCAGCATTTT. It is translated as CASSSPGPPFQHF.

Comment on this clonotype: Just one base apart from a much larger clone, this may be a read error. DNA of the CDR3: TGCGCCAGCAGCGTAACAGGGGTACCAGATACGCAGTATTTT. Translated, it gives CASSVTGVPDTQYF. The V call is TRBV5-1, the J call TRBJ2-3; 7 bases are a match to TRBD1. Looked up from germline, CDR1 is SGHRS and CDR2 is YFSETQ. The trim removed 4 bases at V and 4 bases at J, leaving 6 bases unmatched. The CDR3 covers 14 residues.

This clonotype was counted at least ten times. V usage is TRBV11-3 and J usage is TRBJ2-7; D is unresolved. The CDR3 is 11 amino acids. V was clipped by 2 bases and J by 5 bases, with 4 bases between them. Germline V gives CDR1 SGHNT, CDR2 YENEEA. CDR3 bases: TGTGCCAGCAGCTTAATTGACGAGCAGTACTTC. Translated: CASSLIDEQYF. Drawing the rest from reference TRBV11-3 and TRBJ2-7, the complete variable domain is EAGVVQSPRYKIIEKKQPVAFWCNPISGHNTLYWYLQNLGQGPELLIRYENEEAVDDSQLPKDRFSAERLKGVDSTLKIQPAELGDSAVYLCASSLIDEQYFGPGTRLTVT.

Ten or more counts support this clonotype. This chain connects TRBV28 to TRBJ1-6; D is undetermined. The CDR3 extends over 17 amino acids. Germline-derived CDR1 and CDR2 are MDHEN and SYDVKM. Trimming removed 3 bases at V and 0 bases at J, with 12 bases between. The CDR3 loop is CASSLLTESSYNSPLHF. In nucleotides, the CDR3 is TGTGCCAGCAGTTTGTTAACGGAGAGCTCCTATAATTCACCCCTCCACTTT.